Listed here are 20 T cell receptor beta chains from one sample, sequenced in a study of blood T cell repertoires in COVID-19 (TCRdb year 2020). Library preparation used the immunoSEQ multiplex PCR assay. TCRdb stores this immuneACCESS table with in-frame sequences only. Part of the clones is absent; in the studies checked, under half of the shortfall reflects unresolved V genes, and no reason is known for the rest. For this sample there are around 150,000 clones; about 85% appear just once. The top ten hold about 3.3% of the sample. Sequenced sample: peripheral blood. The receptor source for this set is a human donor with acute or convalescent COVID-19. The donor label of this sample is uncertain.

The chain has TRBV29-1 and TRBJ1-2, with unresolved D. CDR1 SQVTM and CDR2 ANQGSEA come from the germline V gene. V was pared by 6 bases and J by 4 bases, with 18 bases between. The CDR3 is made up of 14 amino acids. The chain's CDR3 is CSVTESWEGYGYTF. The CDR3 DNA reads TGCAGCGTGACTGAGAGTTGGGAGGGCTATGGCTACACCTTC.

This clone occurred many times. The rearrangement joins TRBV2 to TRBJ1-6, with a possible D match to TRBD1 (5 bases). Germline loops: CDR1 SNHLY, CDR2 FYNNEI. V shed 3 bases and J shed 10 bases, with 13 bases lying between them. CDR3 length: 14 amino acids. CDR3 residues: CASSDREGRSPLHF. The DNA for the CDR3 is TGTGCCAGCAGTGATCGGGAGGGGAGATCACCCCTCCACTTT.

The chain couples TRBV25-1 to TRBJ2-1; 8 bases line up with TRBD1. Germline V gene sequence: CDR1 MGHDK, CDR2 SYGVNS. This CDR3 is built from 13 residues. Germline trimming cut 8 bases from V and 8 bases from J; bases unmatched to any gene: 8. CDR3 DNA: TGTGCCAGCTCAGGGGGCATCTGGGATGAGCAGTTCTTC. Translated: CASSGGIWDEQFF.

CDR3 amino acids: CASNPPQDNYGYTF. DNA for the CDR3: TGTGCCAGCAACCCCCCCCAGGATAACTATGGCTACACCTTC. The rearrangement joins TRBV6-2 or TRBV6-3 to TRBJ1-2; D gene unclear. The V and J ends lost 7 bases and 1 base respectively, with 13 bases between them. Germline loops: CDR1 MNHEY, CDR2 SVGEGT. The CDR3 runs 14 residues.

This clone was detected only a few times. This chain links TRBV11-2 with TRBJ2-4; 11 bases agree with TRBD1. This CDR3 region has 18 residues. The V and J ends lost 1 base and 3 bases, in that order; junction bases with no gene match: 8. In germline, CDR1 is SGHAT, CDR2 FQNNGV. The CDR3 spells CASSLAYGTGGRKNIQYF. DNA of the CDR3: TGTGCCAGCAGCTTAGCCTATGGGACAGGGGGACGCAAAAACATTCAGTACTTC.

This clone was recorded a few times. This chain uses TRBV9 with TRBJ2-5; 9 bases align to TRBD2. The CDR3 totals 15 residues. Germline CDR1 and CDR2: SGDLS and YYNGEE. J gave up 3 bases and V 4 bases, and 7 bases lay outside the gene matches. CDR3 protein: CASSPRAGGKETQYF. As DNA, the CDR3 is TGTGCCAGCAGCCCCCGAGCGGGGGGAAAAGAGACCCAGTACTTC.

The chain carries TRBV5-6 and TRBJ2-7; 7 nucleotides match TRBD1. Germline assignment: CDR1 SGHDT and CDR2 YYEEEE. This CDR3 region has 13 residues. With 5 bases clipped from V and 4 bases from J, the junction kept 6 bases outside the gene matches. CDR3 coding DNA: TGTGCCAGCAGTGACAGGGTAGGTTACGAGCAGTACTTC. This translates into CASSDRVGYEQYF. The full variable domain, completed using reference TRBV5-6 and TRBJ2-7, is DAGVTQSPTHLIKTRGQQVTLRCSPKSGHDTVSWYQQALGQGPQFIFQYYEEEERQRGNFPDRFSGHQFPNYSSELNVNALLLGDSALYLCASSDRVGYEQYFGPGTRLTVT.

V is TRBV4-3 and J is TRBJ1-5; perhaps TRBD1 as D (5 bases). The CDR3 spans 17 residues. Germline V gives CDR1 LGHNA, CDR2 YSLEER. The V and J ends lost 4 bases and 0 bases respectively, with 16 bases between them. CDR3 residues: CASSRVVGGDSNQPQHF. CDR3 in DNA: TGCGCCAGCAGCCGAGTTGTCGGGGGGGATAGCAATCAGCCCCAGCATTTT.

The rearrangement uses TRBV7-6 and TRBJ2-2; possibly TRBD1 for D (6 bases). CDR3 length equals 15 residues. V was clipped by 1 base and J by 8 bases, with 14 bases between them. From germline, CDR1 is SGHVS and CDR2 FNYEAQ. CDR3 region: CASSLGYQGKGELFF. The CDR3 DNA sequence: TGTGCCAGCAGCTTAGGGTACCAGGGGAAGGGGGAGCTGTTTTTT.

The chain carries TRBV5-5 and TRBJ2-1; 9 bases match TRBD2. This CDR3 has 18 amino acids. V lost 7 bases, J lost 0 bases, and 14 bases stayed unmatched. Germline CDR1 is SGHKS and CDR2 is YYEKEE (reference sequence). In nucleotides, the CDR3 is TGTGCCAGCTATCTAGGAGGTAGCGGGGGTTACTCCTACAATGAGCAGTTCTTC. Its translation is CASYLGGSGGYSYNEQFF.

J is TRBJ2-1 and V is TRBV5-1, with 7 bases that match TRBD2. Trimming at V came to 6 bases and at J to 0 bases, leaving 12 bases not matched to a gene. Germline assignment: CDR1 SGHRS and CDR2 YFSETQ. The CDR3 runs to 17 residues. The CDR3 coding sequence is TGCGCCAGCACCACATCGTCCGCGGGGGACTCCTACAATGAGCAGTTCTTC. Amino acid sequence: CASTTSSAGDSYNEQFF.

V is TRBV28 and J is TRBJ2-3; D may be TRBD1 (6 bases). The CDR3 is 13 residues long. Germline CDR1 MDHEN, CDR2 SYDVKM. The V gene lost 7 bases and the J gene lost 5 bases, with 13 bases spanning the gap. The CDR3 DNA sequence: TGTGCCAGCACCACAGGGCTTCGAGATACGCAGTATTTT. It specifies CASTTGLRDTQYF. Together with reference TRBV28 and TRBJ2-3, the CDR3 gives the full variable domain: DVKVTQSSRYLVKRTGEKVFLECVQDMDHENMFWYRQDPGLGLRLIYFSYDVKMKEKGDIPEGYSVSREKKERFSLILESASTNQTSMYLCASTTGLRDTQYFGPGTRLTVL.

CDR3 nucleotide sequence: TGTGCCAGCAGCTTAGGCCAGGGCAATGGCTACACCTTC. Encoded protein: CASSLGQGNGYTF. V gene TRBV7-3 combines with J gene TRBJ1-2; D perhaps matches TRBD1 (5 bases). The germline V gene encodes CDR1 SGHTA and CDR2 FQGTGA. Trimming shortened V by 2 bases and J by 6 bases, and 10 bases separated the two germline ends. The CDR3 extends over 13 amino acids.

This clone was seen once. The chain has TRBV7-2 and TRBJ2-5; D is perhaps TRBD2 (6 bases). The CDR3 consists of 14 residues. Germline-derived CDR1 and CDR2 are SGHTA and FQGNSA. The V gene lost 3 bases and the J gene lost 5 bases, with 13 bases spanning the gap. CDR3 nucleotides: TGTGCCAGCAGCTTCCTCGGGGCGGGGGAGACCCAGTACTTC. It yields the protein CASSFLGAGETQYF.

The chain employs TRBV11-3 and TRBJ1-4; D not certain. This CDR3 is built from 15 residues. Per the germline V gene, CDR1 is SGHNT and CDR2 is YENEEA. Between the trimmed V and J ends, which lost 0 bases and 0 bases, there was a span of 5 bases. The chain's CDR3 is CASSLDRTTNEKLFF. The CDR3 region has the DNA TGTGCCAGCAGCTTAGACAGAACAACTAATGAAAAACTGTTTTTT.

The chain carries TRBV5-4 and TRBJ2-3; 14 bases match TRBD2. Germline V gene sequence: CDR1 SGHNT, CDR2 YYREEE (reference sequence). There are 15 residues in the CDR3. V trimming: 3 bases; J trimming: 7 bases; junction bases outside the gene matches: 4. Here the CDR3 reads CASSSTSGGVNTQYF. The CDR3 DNA is TGTGCCAGCAGCTCGACTAGCGGGGGGGTGAATACGCAGTATTTT. The variable domain in full, completed from reference TRBV5-4 and TRBJ2-3, reads ETGVTQSPTHLIKTRGQQVTLRCSSQSGHNTVSWYQQALGQGPQFIFQYYREEENGRGNFPPRFSGLQFPNYSSELNVNALELDDSALYLCASSSTSGGVNTQYFGPGTRLTVL.

The rearrangement links TRBV6-1 to TRBJ2-7; D is perhaps TRBD2 (5 bases). CDR3 length: 16 residues. Trimming took off 0 bases at V and 3 bases at J, with 15 bases between the two ends. Per germline, CDR1 MNHNS and CDR2 SASEGT. DNA of the CDR3: TGTGCCAGCAGTGAAGCGGTCGCAGCGGACCTCTACGAGCAGTACTTC. It translates to CASSEAVAADLYEQYF.

The chain has TRBV15 and TRBJ2-1; 12 bases map to TRBD2. V was pared by 1 base and J by 5 bases, with 6 bases of the junction left unmatched. This CDR3 is built from 17 residues. Looked up from germline, CDR1 is LNHNV and CDR2 is YYDKDF (reference sequence). The CDR3 nucleotides read TGTGCCACCAGCAGAGCCCGACTAGCGGGGGTCGACAATGAGCAGTTCTTC. It yields the protein CATSRARLAGVDNEQFF.

This rearrangement joins TRBV24-1 to TRBJ1-2; D perhaps matches TRBD1 (5 bases). This CDR3 comprises 14 residues. Germline V gene data show CDR1 as KGHDR and CDR2 as SFDVKD. V lost 5 bases to trimming and J lost 3 bases, with 12 bases between them. The CDR3 DNA is TGTGCCACCAGTGCTCCGGGACTCCACTATGGCTACACCTTC. It translates to CATSAPGLHYGYTF.

This chain links TRBV5-6 with TRBJ1-1; 7 nucleotides agree with TRBD1. Germline lookup yields CDR1 SGHDT and CDR2 YYEEEE. The CDR3 totals 15 residues. V was clipped by 0 bases and J by 4 bases; unmatched bases: 6. The CDR3 nucleotides read TGTGCCAGCAGCTTGGATTGGGACAGTCGCACTGAAGCTTTCTTT. It encodes CASSLDWDSRTEAFF.